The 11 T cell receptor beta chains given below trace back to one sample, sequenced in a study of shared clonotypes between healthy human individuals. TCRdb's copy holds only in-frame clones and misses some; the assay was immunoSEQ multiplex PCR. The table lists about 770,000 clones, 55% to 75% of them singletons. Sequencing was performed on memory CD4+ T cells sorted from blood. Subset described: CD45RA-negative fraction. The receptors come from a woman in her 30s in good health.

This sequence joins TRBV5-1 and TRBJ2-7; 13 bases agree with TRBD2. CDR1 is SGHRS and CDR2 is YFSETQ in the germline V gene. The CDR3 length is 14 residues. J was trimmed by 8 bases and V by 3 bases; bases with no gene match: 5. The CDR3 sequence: CASSSGTSGIKQYF. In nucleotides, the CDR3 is TGCGCCAGCAGCTCCGGGACTAGCGGGATTAAGCAGTACTTC.

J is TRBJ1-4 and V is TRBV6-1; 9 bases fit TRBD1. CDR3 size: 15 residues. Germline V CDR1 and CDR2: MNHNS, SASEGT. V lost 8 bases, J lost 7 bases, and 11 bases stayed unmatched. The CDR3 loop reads CASWGPGQGREKLFF. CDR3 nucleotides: TGTGCCAGCTGGGGACCGGGACAGGGACGTGAAAAACTGTTTTTT.

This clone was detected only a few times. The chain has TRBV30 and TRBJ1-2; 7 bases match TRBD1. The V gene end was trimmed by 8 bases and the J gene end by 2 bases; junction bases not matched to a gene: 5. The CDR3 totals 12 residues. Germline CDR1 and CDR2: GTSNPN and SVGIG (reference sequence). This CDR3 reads CALSGQNYGYTF. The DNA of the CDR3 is TGTGCCCTTTCGGGACAGAACTATGGCTACACCTTC.

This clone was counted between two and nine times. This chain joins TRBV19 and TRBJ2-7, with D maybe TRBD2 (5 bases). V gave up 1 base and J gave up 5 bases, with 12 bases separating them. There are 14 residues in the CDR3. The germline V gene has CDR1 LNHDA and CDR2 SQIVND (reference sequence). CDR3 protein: CASSIGRGGHEQYF. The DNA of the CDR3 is TGTGCCAGTAGTATAGGGCGAGGAGGCCACGAGCAGTACTTC.

Here the CDR3 DNA reads TGCGCCAGCAGCCAAGGGGGACAGATTTATGGCTACACCTTC. Its translation: CASSQGGQIYGYTF. V and J are TRBV4-1 and TRBJ1-2; 7 bases agree with TRBD1. Germline CDR1 is MGHRA and CDR2 is YSYEKL. The CDR3 length is 14 residues. The V segment lost 1 base and the J segment 5 bases; nucleotides outside the gene matches: 4.

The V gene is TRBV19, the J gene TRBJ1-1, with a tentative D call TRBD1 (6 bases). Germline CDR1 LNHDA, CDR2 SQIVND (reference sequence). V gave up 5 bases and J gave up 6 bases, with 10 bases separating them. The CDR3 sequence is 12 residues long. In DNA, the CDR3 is TGTGCCAGTAGTGAATACAGGGCTGAAGCTTTCTTT. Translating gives CASSEYRAEAFF.

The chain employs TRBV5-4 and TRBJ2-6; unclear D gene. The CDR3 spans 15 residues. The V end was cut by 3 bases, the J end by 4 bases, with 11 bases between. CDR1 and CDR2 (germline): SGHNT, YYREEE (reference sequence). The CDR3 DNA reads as TGTGCCAGCAGCTATTGGGTTGGCGGGGCCAACGTCCTGACTTTC. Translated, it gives CASSYWVGGANVLTF.

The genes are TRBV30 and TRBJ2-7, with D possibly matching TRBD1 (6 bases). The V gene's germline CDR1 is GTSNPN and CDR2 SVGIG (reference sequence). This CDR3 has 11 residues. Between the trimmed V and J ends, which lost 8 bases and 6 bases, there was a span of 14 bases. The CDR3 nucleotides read TGTGCCAAAAGCAGGGGTGGCGAGCAGTACTTC. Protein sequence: CAKSRGGEQYF.

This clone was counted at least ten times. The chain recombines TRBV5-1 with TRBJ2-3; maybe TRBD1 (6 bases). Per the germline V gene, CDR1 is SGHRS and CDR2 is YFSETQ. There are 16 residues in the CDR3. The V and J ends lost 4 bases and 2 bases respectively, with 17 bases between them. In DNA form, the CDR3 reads TGCGCCAGCAGCACCGCGCAGGGGCCCAACACAGATACGCAGTATTTT. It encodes CASSTAQGPNTDTQYF.

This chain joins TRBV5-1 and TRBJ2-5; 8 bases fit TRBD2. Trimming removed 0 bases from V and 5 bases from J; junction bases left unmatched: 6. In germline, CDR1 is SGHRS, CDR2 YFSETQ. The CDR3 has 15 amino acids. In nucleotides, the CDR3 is TGCGCCAGCAGCTTGGGTTCGGGAGGGCTGGAGACCCAGTACTTC. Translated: CASSLGSGGLETQYF.

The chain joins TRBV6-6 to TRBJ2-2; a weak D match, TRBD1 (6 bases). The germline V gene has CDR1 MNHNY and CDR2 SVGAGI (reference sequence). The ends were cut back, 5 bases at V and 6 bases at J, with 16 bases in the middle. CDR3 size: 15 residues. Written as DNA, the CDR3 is TGTGCCAGCAGTCACACCGACACAGGGCCCGGGGAGCTGTTTTTT. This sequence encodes CASSHTDTGPGELFF.